Presented here are 3 T cell receptor beta chains from one specimen sequenced in a study of T cells in Graves' hyperthyroidism and ophthalmopathy. Researchers amplified the TCR beta CDR3 regions from RNA transcripts. First-round RT-PCR targeting the TCR CDR3 was performed with the HTBI primer set. Each CDR3 protein is one row after TCRdb ran MiXCR on the multiplex PCR reads. The table records 300,000 to 450,000 distinct CDR3 sequences, 13% to 15% of them present only once. The sequenced material came from blood. The source of these receptors is a woman in her thirties with Graves' ophthalmopathy.

The chain joins TRBV20-1 to TRBJ2-4, with 8 bases fitting TRBD1. Trimming took 3 bases from V and 9 from J; bases not matched to a gene: 22. CDR1 and CDR2 (germline): DFQATT, SNEGSKA (reference sequence). CDR3 size: 18 residues. Written as DNA, the CDR3 is TGCAGTGCTAGGGGAAACCCCGGACGGACAGGGACAACATTCATTCAGTACTTC. Translated, it gives CSARGNPGRTGTTFIQYF.

This chain links TRBV11-2 with TRBJ2-2; tentatively, D is TRBD1 (5 bases). The CDR3 totals 16 residues. V lost 5 bases to trimming and J lost 7 bases, with 20 bases between them. Germline CDR1 is SGHAT and CDR2 is FQNNGV. CDR3 sequence: CASSDNPLQGSGELFF. In DNA form, the CDR3 reads TGTGCCAGCAGCGATAACCCCCTTCAGGGTAGCGGGGAGCTGTTTTTT.

The sample holds a few counts of this clonotype. The V call is TRBV4-2, the J call TRBJ1-1; D is possibly TRBD1 (6 bases). CDR1 is LGHNA and CDR2 is YNFKEQ in the germline V gene. This CDR3 has 15 amino acids. The V end was cut by 0 bases, the J end by 3 bases, with 11 bases between. CDR3 sequence: CASSQDDKGDTEAFF. The CDR3, as DNA: TGTGCCAGCAGCCAAGACGACAAGGGGGACACTGAAGCTTTCTTT.